This TCR beta chain was sequenced for a study of shared clonotypes between healthy human individuals. On the study more broadly: Per donor, CD8 memory used one plate, CD8 naive used two, CD4 memory used three and CD4 naive used three.

V lost 5 bases and J 1 base, leaving 14 bases between the germline ends. The CDR3 loop spans 15 amino acids. CDR1 and CDR2 from the germline V gene are SGHTA and FQGTGA. Study outcomes and limitations: The study found lower generation probabilities in non-shared clonotypes than in those shared by all four donors. What naive subsets generally showed was a larger estimated richness than memory subsets showed. Of the naive CD4 clonotypes, roughly 5% were shared across a handful of donors.

Measured with immunoSEQ multiplex PCR; TCRdb has only the in-frame clones, and not every one. The sample includes fewer than 2.5 million clones, 93% of them seen just once. Comment on this clone: Its antigen remains unidentified.

J is TRBJ2-5 and V is TRBV7-3, with D perhaps matching TRBD1 or TRBD2 (5 bases each). Input material: naive CD4+ T cells from PBMCs. Regarding subset: CD45RA+ positively selected. The receptor's source is a man between 18 and 35 years old in good health. Some clones in this sample may be carry-over from other donors' samples. The CDR3 DNA follows: TGTGCCAGCAGCCCCGGGACCGCTACCCAAGAGACCCAGTACTTC. It codes for CASSPGTATQETQYF.